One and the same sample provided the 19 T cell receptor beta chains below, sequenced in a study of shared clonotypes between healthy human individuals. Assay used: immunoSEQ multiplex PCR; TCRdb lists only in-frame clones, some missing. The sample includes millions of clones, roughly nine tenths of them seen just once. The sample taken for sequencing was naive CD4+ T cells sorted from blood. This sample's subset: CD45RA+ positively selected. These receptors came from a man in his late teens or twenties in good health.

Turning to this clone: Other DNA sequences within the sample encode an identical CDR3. The CDR3 nucleotides are TGTGCCAGCAGCTTGGGACTAGCGGGGGGTGAGCAGTTCTTC. Translating it yields CASSLGLAGGEQFF. This sequence joins TRBV11-2 and TRBJ2-1; the match to TRBD2 covers 15 bases. The CDR3 length is 14 residues. V shed 3 bases and J 9 bases; nucleotides not matched to a gene: 0. The germline V gene has CDR1 SGHAT and CDR2 FQNNGV.

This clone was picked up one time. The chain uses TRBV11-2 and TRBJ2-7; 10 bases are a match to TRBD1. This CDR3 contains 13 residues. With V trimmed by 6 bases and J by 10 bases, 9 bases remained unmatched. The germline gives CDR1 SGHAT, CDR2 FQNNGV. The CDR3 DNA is TGTGCCAGCAGGTATGCCGGGACAGGGGCCCAGTACTTC. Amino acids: CASRYAGTGAQYF.

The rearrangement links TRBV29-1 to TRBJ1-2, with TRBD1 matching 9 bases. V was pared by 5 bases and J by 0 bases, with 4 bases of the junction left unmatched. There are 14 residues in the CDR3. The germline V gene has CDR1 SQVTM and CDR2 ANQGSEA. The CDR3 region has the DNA TGCAGCGTTTCCGGGACAGGGACTAACTATGGCTACACCTTC. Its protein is CSVSGTGTNYGYTF.

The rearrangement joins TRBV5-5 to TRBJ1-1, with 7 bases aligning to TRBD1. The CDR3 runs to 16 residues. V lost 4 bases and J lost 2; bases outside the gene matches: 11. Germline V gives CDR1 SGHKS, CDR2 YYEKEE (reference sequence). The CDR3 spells CASSQGSGTVNTEAFF. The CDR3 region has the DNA TGTGCCAGCAGCCAAGGCAGCGGGACAGTTAACACTGAAGCTTTCTTT.

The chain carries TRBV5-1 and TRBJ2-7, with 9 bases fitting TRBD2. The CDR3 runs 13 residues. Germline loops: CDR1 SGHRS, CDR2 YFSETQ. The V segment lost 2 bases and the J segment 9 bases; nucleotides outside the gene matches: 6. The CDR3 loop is CASSFQRGDRQYF. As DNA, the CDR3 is TGCGCCAGCAGCTTCCAGCGGGGGGATCGGCAGTACTTC.

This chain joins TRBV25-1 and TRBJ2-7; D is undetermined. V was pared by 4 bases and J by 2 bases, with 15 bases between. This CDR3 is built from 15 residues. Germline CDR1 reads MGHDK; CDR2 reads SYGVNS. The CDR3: CASSAQNEPPYEQYF. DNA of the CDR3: TGTGCCAGCAGTGCCCAGAACGAACCCCCCTACGAGCAGTACTTC.

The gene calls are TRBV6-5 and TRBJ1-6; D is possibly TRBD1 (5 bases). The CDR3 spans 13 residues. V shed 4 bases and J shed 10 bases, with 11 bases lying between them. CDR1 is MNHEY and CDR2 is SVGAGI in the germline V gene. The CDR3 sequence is CASSSKQESPLHF. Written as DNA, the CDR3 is TGTGCCAGCAGTTCAAAACAGGAATCACCCCTCCACTTT.

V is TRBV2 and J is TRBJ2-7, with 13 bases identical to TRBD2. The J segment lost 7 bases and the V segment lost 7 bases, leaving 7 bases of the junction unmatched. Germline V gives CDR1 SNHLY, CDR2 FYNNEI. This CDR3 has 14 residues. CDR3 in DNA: TGTGCCAGCACCGGGACTAGCGGGGCTGGGGAGCAGTACTTC. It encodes CASTGTSGAGEQYF.

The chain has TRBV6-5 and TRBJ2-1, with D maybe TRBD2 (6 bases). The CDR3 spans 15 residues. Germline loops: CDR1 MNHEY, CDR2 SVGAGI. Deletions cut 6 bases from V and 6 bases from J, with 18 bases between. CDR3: CASSLQLGGINEQFF. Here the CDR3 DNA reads TGTGCCAGCAGCCTTCAATTGGGGGGAATCAATGAGCAGTTCTTC.

DNA of the CDR3: TGTGCCATCAATCGGGCCACGGATACCGGGGAGCTGTTTTTT. Its translation is CAINRATDTGELFF. This chain joins TRBV10-3 and TRBJ2-2; D not certain. This CDR3 spans 14 amino acids. The germline V gene has CDR1 ENHRY and CDR2 SYGVKD. V was shortened by 7 bases and J by 5 bases, with 14 bases between the two germline ends.

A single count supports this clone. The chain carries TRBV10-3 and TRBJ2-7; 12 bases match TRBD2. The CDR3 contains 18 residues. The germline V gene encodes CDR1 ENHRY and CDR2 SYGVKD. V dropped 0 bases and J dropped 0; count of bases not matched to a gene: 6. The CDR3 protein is CAISESDGLAGLSYEQYF. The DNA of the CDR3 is TGTGCCATCAGTGAGTCGGATGGACTAGCGGGACTCTCCTACGAGCAGTACTTC.

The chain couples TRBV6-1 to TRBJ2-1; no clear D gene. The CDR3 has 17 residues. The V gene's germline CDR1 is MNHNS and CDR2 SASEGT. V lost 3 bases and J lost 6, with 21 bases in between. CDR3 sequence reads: CASSERVWNPIPNEQFF. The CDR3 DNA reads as TGTGCCAGCAGTGAGCGAGTCTGGAACCCGATCCCCAATGAGCAGTTCTTC.

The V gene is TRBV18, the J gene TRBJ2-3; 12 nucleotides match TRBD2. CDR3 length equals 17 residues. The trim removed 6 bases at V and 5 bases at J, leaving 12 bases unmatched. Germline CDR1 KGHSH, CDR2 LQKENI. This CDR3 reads CASSPPLAGGPIDTQYF. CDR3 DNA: TGTGCCAGCTCCCCTCCTCTAGCGGGGGGGCCGATAGATACGCAGTATTTT.

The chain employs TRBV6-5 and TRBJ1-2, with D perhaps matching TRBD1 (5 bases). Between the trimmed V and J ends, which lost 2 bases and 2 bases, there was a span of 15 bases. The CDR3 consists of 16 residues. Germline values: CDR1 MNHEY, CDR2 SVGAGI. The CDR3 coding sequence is TGTGCCAGCAGTTACGAGGGGCTGGGAGGGAACTATGGCTACACCTTC. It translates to CASSYEGLGGNYGYTF.

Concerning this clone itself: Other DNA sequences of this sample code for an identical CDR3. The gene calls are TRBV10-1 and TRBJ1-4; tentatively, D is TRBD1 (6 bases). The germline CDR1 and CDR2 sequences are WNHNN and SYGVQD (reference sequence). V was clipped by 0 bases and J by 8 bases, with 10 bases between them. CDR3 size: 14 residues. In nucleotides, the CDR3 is TGCGCCAGCAGTGAGTCTCAGGGGCGAGAAAAACTGTTTTTT. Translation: CASSESQGREKLFF.

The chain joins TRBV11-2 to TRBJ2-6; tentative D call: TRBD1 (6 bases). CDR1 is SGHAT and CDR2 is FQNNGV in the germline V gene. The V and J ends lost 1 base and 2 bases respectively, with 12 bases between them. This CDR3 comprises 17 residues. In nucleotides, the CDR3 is TGTGCCAGCAGCTTAGGCCTAAAGGGGGCTGGGGCCAACGTCCTGACTTTC. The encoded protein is CASSLGLKGAGANVLTF.

DNA of the CDR3: TGTGCCAGTCGGGACAGGGGGAACACCGGGGAGCTGTTTTTT. Its protein is CASRDRGNTGELFF. The chain combines TRBV25-1 with TRBJ2-2, with 10 nucleotides matching TRBD1. The trim removed 9 bases at V and 1 base at J, leaving 2 bases unmatched. Germline CDR1 MGHDK, CDR2 SYGVNS. This CDR3 is 14 amino acids long.

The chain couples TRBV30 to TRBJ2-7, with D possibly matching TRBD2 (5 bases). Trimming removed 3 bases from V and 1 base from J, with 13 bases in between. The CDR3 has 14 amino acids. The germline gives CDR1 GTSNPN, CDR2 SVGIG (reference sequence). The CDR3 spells CAWSTPGVSYEQYF. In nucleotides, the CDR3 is TGTGCCTGGAGCACTCCCGGGGTTTCCTACGAGCAGTACTTC.

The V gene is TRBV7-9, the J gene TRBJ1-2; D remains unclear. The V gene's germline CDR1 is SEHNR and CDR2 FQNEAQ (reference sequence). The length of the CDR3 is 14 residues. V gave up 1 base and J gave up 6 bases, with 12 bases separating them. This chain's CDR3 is CASSLVSGFDGYTF. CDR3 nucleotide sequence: TGTGCCAGCAGCTTAGTATCCGGGTTCGATGGCTACACCTTC. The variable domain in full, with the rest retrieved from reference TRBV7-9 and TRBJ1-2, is DTGVSQNPRHKITKRGQNVTFRCDPISEHNRLYWYRQTLGQGPEFLTYFQNEAQLEKSRLLSDRFSAERPKGSFSTLEIQRTEQGDSAMYLCASSLVSGFDGYTFGSGTRLTVV.